This entry is about one T cell receptor beta chain. Antigen: not known. The same CDR3 also results from other DNA sequences found in this sample. Libraries were prepared by immunoSEQ multiplex PCR; TCRdb keeps only in-frame clonotypes and omits some of them. The table includes roughly 43,000 clones, under 80% detected once. Time point specified: week 23, last vaccination. A single vaccine dose contained 300 ug of mutant IDH1 20-mer peptide, and topical imiquimod was used with it. Donors had new WHO grade 3 or 4 IDH1-mutant, ATRX-lost astrocytomas. These data are taken from a study of a mutant IDH1 vaccine in newly diagnosed glioma. Study overall: Onset of vaccination occurred 4-6 weeks following radiotherapy alone, or with temozolomide cycles.

Trimming took 5 bases from V and 2 from J, leaving 7 bases between them. Germline lookup yields CDR1 SGHRS and CDR2 YFSETQ. The CDR3 is 12 amino acids. The chain carries TRBV5-1 and TRBJ1-2; the D gene is possibly TRBD1 (5 bases). The sequenced sample was PBMCs, obtained from a glioma patient whose treatment included an IDH1 peptide vaccine. This TCR was recovered from a man aged 50-60 years with glioma. Here the CDR3 DNA reads TGCGCCAGCAGAGGGGCGAACTATGGCTACACCTTC. It encodes CASRGANYGYTF.